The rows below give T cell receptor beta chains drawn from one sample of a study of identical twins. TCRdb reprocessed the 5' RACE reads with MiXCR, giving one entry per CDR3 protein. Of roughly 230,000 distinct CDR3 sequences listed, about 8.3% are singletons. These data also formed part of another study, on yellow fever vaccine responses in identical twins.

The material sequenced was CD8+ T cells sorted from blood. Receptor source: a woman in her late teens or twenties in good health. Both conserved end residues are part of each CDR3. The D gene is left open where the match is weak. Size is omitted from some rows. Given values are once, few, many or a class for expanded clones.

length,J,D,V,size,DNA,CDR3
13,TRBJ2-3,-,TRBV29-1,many,TGCAGCCACTTTAGTGGGAGCACAGATACGCAGTATTTT,CSHFSGSTDTQYF
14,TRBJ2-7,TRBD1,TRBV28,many,TGTGCCAGCAGTCCTTGGGGACAGAGCTACGAGCAGTACTTC,CASSPWGQSYEQYF
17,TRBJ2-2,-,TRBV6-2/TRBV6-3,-,TGTGCCAGCAGTTACTCGAGGGGGGAACTGAACACCGGGGAGCTGTTTTTT,CASSYSRGELNTGELFF
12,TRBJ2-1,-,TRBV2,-,TGTGCCAGCGGTAGTACCTACAATGAGCAGTTCTTC,CASGSTYNEQFF
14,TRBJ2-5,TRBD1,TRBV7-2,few,TGTGCCAGCAGCCTGACAGGGGCCCAAGAGACCCAGTACTTC,CASSLTGAQETQYF
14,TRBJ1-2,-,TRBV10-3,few,TGTGCCATCAGTGGGGCTGATTCTAACTATGGCTACACCTTC,CAISGADSNYGYTF
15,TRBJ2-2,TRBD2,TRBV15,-,TGTGCCACCAGCAGAGATTTTAGCGGGACCGGGGAGCTGTTTTTT,CATSRDFSGTGELFF
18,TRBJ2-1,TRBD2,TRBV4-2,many,TGTGCCAGCAGCCAAGGAACGGGACTAGCGGGTGGTTACAATGAGCAGTTCTTC,CASSQGTGLAGGYNEQFF
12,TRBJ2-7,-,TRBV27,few,TGTGCCAGCAGTTACCAGGGAAGCGAGCAGTACTTC,CASSYQGSEQYF
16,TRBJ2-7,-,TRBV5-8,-,TGTGCCAGCAGCTTGAGACAGCCATTTAGCTCCTACGAGCAGTACTTC,CASSLRQPFSSYEQYF
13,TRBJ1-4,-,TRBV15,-,TGTGCCACCCGCACACGGTATAATGAAAAACTGTTTTTT,CATRTRYNEKLFF
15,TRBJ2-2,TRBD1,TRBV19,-,TGTGCCAGTAGTACGGACAGGGGGCTAGCCGGGGAGCTGTTTTTT,CASSTDRGLAGELFF
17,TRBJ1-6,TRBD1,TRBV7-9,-,TGTGCCAGCAGCTTGAATTACAGGGGGCACGATAATTCACCCCTCCACTTT,CASSLNYRGHDNSPLHF
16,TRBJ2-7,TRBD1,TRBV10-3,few,TGTGCCATCAGGACCCAGAGTGGACAGGCTCCCCACGAGCAGTACTTC,CAIRTQSGQAPHEQYF
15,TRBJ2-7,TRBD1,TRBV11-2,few,TGTGCCAGCAGCGCGTACAACCGGGACAGGGGGGAGCAGTACTTC,CASSAYNRDRGEQYF
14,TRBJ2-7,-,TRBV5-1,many,TGCGCCAGCAGCTTTGAAGGTAGGGGTTACGAGCAGTACTTC,CASSFEGRGYEQYF
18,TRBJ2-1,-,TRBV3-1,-,TGTGCCAGCAGCCAAGGATCTGGCAGGGCTGTCCATGGGGATGAGCAGTTCTTC,CASSQGSGRAVHGDEQFF
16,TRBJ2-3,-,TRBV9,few,TGTGCCAGCAGCGTTTTCGGTGGGGACCCCACAGATACGCAGTATTTT,CASSVFGGDPTDTQYF
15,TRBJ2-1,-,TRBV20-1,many,TGCAGTGCTAGAGATCCGACTAACTCCTACAATGAGCAGTTCTTC,CSARDPTNSYNEQFF
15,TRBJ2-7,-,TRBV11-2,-,TGTGCCAGCAGCTTTTTCGCGGGGACCGCCTACGAGCAGTACTTC,CASSFFAGTAYEQYF
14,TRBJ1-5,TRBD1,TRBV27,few,TGTGCCAGCAGTCCTGGACAGGGCCCACGGCCCCAGCATTTT,CASSPGQGPRPQHF